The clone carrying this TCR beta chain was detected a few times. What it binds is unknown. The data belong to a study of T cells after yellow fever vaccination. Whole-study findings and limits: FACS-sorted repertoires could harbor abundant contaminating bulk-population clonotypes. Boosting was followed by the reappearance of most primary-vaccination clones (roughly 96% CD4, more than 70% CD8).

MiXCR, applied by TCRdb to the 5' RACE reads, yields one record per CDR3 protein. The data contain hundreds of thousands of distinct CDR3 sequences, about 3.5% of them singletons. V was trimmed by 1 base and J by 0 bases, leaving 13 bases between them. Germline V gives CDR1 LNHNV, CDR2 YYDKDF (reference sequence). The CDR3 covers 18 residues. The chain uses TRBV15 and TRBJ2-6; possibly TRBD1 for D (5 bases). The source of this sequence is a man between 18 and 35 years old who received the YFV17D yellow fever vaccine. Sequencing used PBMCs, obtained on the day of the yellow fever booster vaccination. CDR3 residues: CATSRAQGPNSGANVLTF. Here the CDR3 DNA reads TGTGCCACCAGCAGAGCCCAGGGTCCGAACTCTGGGGCCAACGTCCTGACTTTC.